Below are 30 T cell receptor beta chains sequenced from a single sample in a study of blood T cell repertoires in COVID-19. Some clones are missing from TCRdb's copy, which holds only in-frame ones; the method was immunoSEQ multiplex PCR. This sample carries approximately 47,000 clones, more than 75% of them seen once, and the ten largest clones take 2% to 3%. Sequencing was carried out using peripheral blood. The receptors come from an elderly woman with COVID-19, enrolled during active disease.

The V call is TRBV11-3, the J call TRBJ2-1; TRBD1 aligns across 7 bases. CDR3 length equals 14 residues. After removal of 3 bases from V and 9 bases from J, the junction contained 8 bases not matched to a gene. Germline CDR1 and CDR2: SGHNT and YENEEA. Here the CDR3 reads CASSFNRGSGEQFF. In DNA, the CDR3 is TGTGCCAGCAGCTTTAACAGGGGATCAGGTGAGCAGTTCTTC.

The chain uses TRBV7-9 and TRBJ2-5, with 8 bases fitting TRBD2. The CDR3 runs to 13 residues. Trimming removed 5 bases from V and 4 bases from J; junction bases left unmatched: 3. CDR1 and CDR2 (germline): SEHNR, FQNEAQ (reference sequence). CDR3 DNA sequence: TGTGCCAGCAGCCTCACTAGCGGAGAGACCCAGTACTTC. This gives the protein CASSLTSGETQYF.

In this sample, this clone turned up once. The J gene is TRBJ2-2, the V gene TRBV27; D may be TRBD1 (5 bases). Germline V CDR1 and CDR2: MNHEY, SMNVEV (reference sequence). There are 15 residues in the CDR3. V was trimmed by 1 base and J by 3 bases, leaving 9 bases between them. CDR3 coding DNA: TGTGCCAGCAGTTTATTAACAGGAGACACCGGGGAGCTGTTTTTT. This translates into CASSLLTGDTGELFF.

The V and J genes are TRBV6-5 and TRBJ2-1; TRBD2 matches 7 bases. J lost 2 bases, V lost 1 base, and 2 bases had no gene match. The CDR3 is 15 residues long. Germline V CDR1 and CDR2: MNHEY, SVGAGI. CDR3 sequence: CASSYLGGPYNEQFF. CDR3 in DNA: TGTGCCAGCAGTTACTTGGGAGGGCCCTACAATGAGCAGTTCTTC.

CDR3 protein: CASTRRGANTGELFF. DNA of the CDR3: TGTGCCAGTACTCGGCGGGGGGCGAACACCGGGGAGCTGTTTTTT. The J gene is TRBJ2-2, the V gene TRBV27, with 8 bases fitting TRBD2. The germline V gene encodes CDR1 MNHEY and CDR2 SMNVEV (reference sequence). This CDR3 spans 15 amino acids. After removal of 9 bases from V and 0 bases from J, the junction contained 6 bases not matched to a gene.

As concerns this clone: Additional DNA sequences in this sample encode the identical CDR3. The chain employs TRBV18 and TRBJ1-1; TRBD1 matches 9 bases. Germline CDR1 and CDR2: KGHSH and LQKENI. V gave up 3 bases and J gave up 1 base; unmatched junction bases: 0. CDR3 size: 14 residues. The CDR3 sequence is CASSPTGGNTEAFF. The DNA of the CDR3 is TGTGCCAGCTCACCGACAGGGGGGAACACTGAAGCTTTCTTT.

The chain links TRBV5-1 to TRBJ2-7; D remains unclear. Trimming removed 1 base at V and 5 bases at J, with 13 bases between. CDR3 length equals 14 residues. The germline V gene encodes CDR1 SGHRS and CDR2 YFSETQ. CDR3: CASSLQAGNDEQYF. CDR3 sequence (DNA): TGCGCCAGCAGCTTGCAGGCAGGTAATGACGAGCAGTACTTC.

V is TRBV11-2 and J is TRBJ2-3; 8 bases are shared with TRBD1. The CDR3 runs 16 residues. V was clipped by 2 bases and J by 5 bases; unmatched bases: 9. Germline V gene data show CDR1 as SGHAT and CDR2 as FQNNGV. CDR3 bases: TGTGCCAGCAGCTTACTGACAGGGGCGGCACTAGATACGCAGTATTTT. Encoded protein: CASSLLTGAALDTQYF. Filled out from reference TRBV11-2 and TRBJ2-3, the complete variable domain reads EAGVAQSPRYKIIEKRQSVAFWCNPISGHATLYWYQQILGQGPKLLIQFQNNGVVDDSQLPKDRFSAERLKGVDSTLKIQPAKLEDSAVYLCASSLLTGAALDTQYFGPGTRLTVL.

This clone was counted a few times. This chain connects TRBV5-1 to TRBJ2-7; D remains ambiguous. The germline V gene has CDR1 SGHRS and CDR2 YFSETQ. V lost 3 bases and J lost 3, with 4 bases in between. CDR3 length: 11 residues. The CDR3 region is CASSSLYEQYF. CDR3 sequence (DNA): TGCGCCAGCAGCTCCCTCTACGAGCAGTACTTC.

The V and J genes are TRBV18 and TRBJ1-5; 9 bases align to TRBD1. CDR1 is KGHSH, CDR2 LQKENI, per germline. CDR3 length equals 15 residues. With V trimmed by 4 bases and J by 2 bases, 3 bases remained unmatched. The DNA for the CDR3 is TGTGCCAGCTCACTACAGGGGGCGGGCAATCAGCCCCAGCATTTT. Residues: CASSLQGAGNQPQHF. The full variable domain, completed using reference TRBV18 and TRBJ1-5, is NAGVMQNPRHLVRRRGQEARLRCSPMKGHSHVYWYRQLPEEGLKFMVYLQKENIIDESGMPKERFSAEFPKEGPSILRIQQVVRGDSAAYFCASSLQGAGNQPQHFGDGTRLSIL.

The chain recombines TRBV11-1 with TRBJ1-6; 8 bases match TRBD1. Trimming removed 5 bases from V and 8 bases from J; junction bases left unmatched: 11. Germline V lookup: CDR1 SGHAT, CDR2 FQDESV (reference sequence). The CDR3 spans 16 residues. The CDR3 is CASSHQGAIRDSPLHF. DNA of the CDR3: TGTGCCAGCAGCCACCAGGGGGCGATTCGGGATTCACCCCTCCACTTT.

The rearrangement joins TRBV19 to TRBJ2-1; TRBD2 matches at 11 bases. V was pared by 7 bases and J by 7 bases, with 12 bases of the junction left unmatched. The CDR3 sequence is 16 residues long. Looked up from germline, CDR1 is LNHDA and CDR2 is SQIVND (reference sequence). CDR3 region: CASNAASGGPMNEQFF. The CDR3 DNA follows: TGTGCCAGTAATGCGGCTAGCGGGGGGCCCATGAATGAGCAGTTCTTC.

The chain couples TRBV18 to TRBJ2-5; 11 positions match TRBD2. The CDR3 length is 16 residues. Per the germline V gene, CDR1 is KGHSH and CDR2 is LQKENI. V was pared by 5 bases and J by 5 bases, with 10 bases of the junction left unmatched. The CDR3 is CASSSLAGARGETQYF. As DNA, the CDR3 is TGTGCCAGCTCATCACTAGCGGGGGCCCGAGGGGAGACCCAGTACTTC. The complete variable domain, with remaining parts taken from reference TRBV18 and TRBJ2-5, reads NAGVMQNPRHLVRRRGQEARLRCSPMKGHSHVYWYRQLPEEGLKFMVYLQKENIIDESGMPKERFSAEFPKEGPSILRIQQVVRGDSAAYFCASSSLAGARGETQYFGPGTRLLVL.

The sample holds a few counts of this clone. This chain links TRBV2 with TRBJ1-2, with 7 bases aligning to TRBD1. The CDR3 loop spans 19 amino acids. The V gene end was trimmed by 0 bases and the J gene end by 4 bases; junction bases not matched to a gene: 17. In germline, CDR1 is SNHLY, CDR2 FYNNEI. CDR3 protein: CASSEARLKRPGGSYGYTF. In DNA, the CDR3 is TGTGCCAGCAGTGAAGCGCGCTTGAAACGCCCAGGGGGTAGCTATGGCTACACCTTC.

The chain has TRBV6-5 and TRBJ2-1, with D perhaps TRBD2 (5 bases). The germline V and J ends were trimmed by 6 bases and 7 bases, with 16 bases remaining between them. The CDR3 has 14 residues. Germline CDR1 MNHEY, CDR2 SVGAGI. The CDR3 DNA follows: TGTGCCAGCAGACTAGGGAGTACTTCAAATGAGCAGTTCTTC. As protein: CASRLGSTSNEQFF.

This clone was seen a handful of times. The chain carries TRBV5-6 and TRBJ1-5, with TRBD1 matching over 7 bases. The V gene end was trimmed by 1 base and the J gene end by 7 bases; junction bases not matched to a gene: 8. CDR3 length: 15 residues. The germline gives CDR1 SGHDT, CDR2 YYEEEE. The CDR3 spells CASSLMTGQGQPQHF. The CDR3 bases are TGTGCCAGCAGCTTGATGACAGGGCAAGGACAGCCCCAGCATTTT.

The chain employs TRBV28 and TRBJ2-5; 8 nucleotides agree with TRBD2. Trimming took 3 bases from V and 3 from J; bases not matched to a gene: 12. This CDR3 has 17 amino acids. In germline, CDR1 is MDHEN, CDR2 SYDVKM. CDR3 sequence reads: CASSFQTSAGWEETQYF. The CDR3 coding sequence is TGTGCCAGCAGTTTCCAGACTAGCGCAGGGTGGGAAGAGACCCAGTACTTC.

This clone appeared a single time. The gene calls are TRBV18 and TRBJ2-7; a weak D match, TRBD2 (7 bases). Germline V lookup: CDR1 KGHSH, CDR2 LQKENI. V shed 3 bases and J shed 7 bases, with 13 bases lying between them. This CDR3 spans 13 amino acids. CDR3 bases: TGTGCCAGCTCACCGCTACAGGGAGGGGAGCAGTACTTC. This encodes CASSPLQGGEQYF.

This clone was observed a few times. This sequence joins TRBV29-1 and TRBJ1-2, with D unresolved. CDR1 and CDR2 from the germline V gene are SQVTM and ANQGSEA. Trimming took 6 bases from V and 8 from J, leaving 16 bases between them. The CDR3 runs to 12 residues. CDR3 sequence: CSVQRPGKGYTF. The CDR3 region has the DNA TGCAGCGTCCAGAGACCAGGTAAAGGCTACACCTTC.

The V and J genes are TRBV7-2 and TRBJ1-4, with 9 bases aligning to TRBD1. The trim removed 3 bases at V and 7 bases at J, leaving 3 bases unmatched. The CDR3 runs to 14 residues. Germline V CDR1 and CDR2: SGHTA, FQGNSA. The CDR3 loop is CASSLGQGFEKLFF. The DNA of the CDR3 is TGTGCCAGCAGCTTGGGACAGGGTTTTGAAAAACTGTTTTTT.

V gene TRBV5-8 combines with J gene TRBJ1-3; D gene uncertain. V lost 4 bases to trimming and J lost 9 bases, with 14 bases between them. There are 13 residues in the CDR3. Germline CDR1 is SGHTS and CDR2 is YDEGEE. The CDR3 nucleotides read TGTGCCAGCAGCCGCGGGCCAGTTGGCACCATATATTTT. Amino acid sequence: CASSRGPVGTIYF.

J is TRBJ2-5 and V is TRBV12-5; weak D call: TRBD1 (5 bases). V dropped 5 bases and J dropped 11 bases, with 18 bases sitting between them. The length of the CDR3 is 13 residues. Germline CDR1 reads LGHNT; CDR2 reads FRNRAP. The CDR3 bases are TGTGCTAGTGGTCTAGGGGCCCTCTCTCGGCAGTACTTC. This sequence encodes CASGLGALSRQYF. Based on the CDR3 plus reference TRBV12-5 and TRBJ2-5, the full variable domain is DARVTQTPRHKVTEMGQEVTMRCQPILGHNTVFWYRQTMMQGLELLAYFRNRAPLDDSGMPKDRFSAEMPDATLATLKIQPSEPRDSAVYFCASGLGALSRQYFGPGTRLLVL.

This chain joins TRBV29-1 and TRBJ2-1; D is perhaps TRBD1 (6 bases). Germline-derived CDR1 and CDR2 are SQVTM and ANQGSEA. CDR3 length: 16 residues. Trimming left V 6 bases short and J 0 bases short, with 18 bases between. CDR3 loop: CSVARQELISYNEQFF. The CDR3 nucleotides read TGCAGCGTCGCACGACAGGAGCTGATCTCCTACAATGAGCAGTTCTTC.

The rearrangement links TRBV7-3 to TRBJ2-1; D possibly corresponds to TRBD2 (6 bases). V dropped 6 bases and J dropped 7 bases, with 13 bases sitting between them. This CDR3 is 13 amino acids long. Germline CDR1 and CDR2: SGHTA and FQGTGA. The CDR3 nucleotides read TGTGCCAGCAGTTCCCCTCTAGCGAATGAGCAGTTCTTC. Translated: CASSSPLANEQFF.

This chain uses TRBV28 with TRBJ1-2; 7 bases agree with TRBD1. The ends lost 5 bases at V and 2 bases at J; junction bases unmatched: 5. The CDR3 consists of 14 residues. Germline loops: CDR1 MDHEN, CDR2 SYDVKM. The CDR3 DNA is TGTGCCAGCAGTGTAGGGGGCCCGAACTATGGCTACACCTTC. Its translation is CASSVGGPNYGYTF.

The CDR3 here is CASSFDGGRNTEAFF. The CDR3 coding sequence is TGTGCCAGCAGCTTCGACGGGGGTCGGAACACTGAAGCTTTCTTT. The rearrangement joins TRBV7-3 to TRBJ1-1, with D tentatively TRBD1 (5 bases). The germline V gene encodes CDR1 SGHTA and CDR2 FQGTGA. The germline V and J ends were trimmed by 3 bases and 1 base, with 12 bases remaining between them. CDR3 size: 15 residues.

This clone was detected only once. The chain recombines TRBV6-2 or TRBV6-3 with TRBJ1-2; 7 bases agree with TRBD1. Germline trimming cut 2 bases from V and 8 bases from J; bases unmatched to any gene: 8. Germline CDR1 MNHEY, CDR2 SVGEGT. The CDR3 extends over 14 amino acids. The CDR3 nucleotides read TGTGCCAGCAGTTACCAGGGGGGTAACGAGGGCTACACCTTC. Translated: CASSYQGGNEGYTF.

The chain has TRBV28 and TRBJ1-6; D gene uncertain. The CDR3 length is 16 residues. Germline V gene data show CDR1 as MDHEN and CDR2 as SYDVKM. V dropped 4 bases and J dropped 5 bases, with 15 bases sitting between them. The CDR3 loop is CASSSAAARHNSPLHF. The CDR3 DNA follows: TGTGCCAGCAGTTCTGCGGCCGCACGCCATAATTCACCCCTCCACTTT.

The rearrangement joins TRBV7-9 to TRBJ2-1, with 12 positions matching TRBD2. Germline assignment: CDR1 SEHNR and CDR2 FQNEAQ (reference sequence). There are 19 residues in the CDR3. The V gene end was trimmed by 4 bases and the J gene end by 7 bases; junction bases not matched to a gene: 17. The CDR3 DNA is TGTGCCAGCAGCTCACTGTGGGGGGCTAGCGGGAGGGGTGGTAATGAGCAGTTCTTC. This sequence encodes CASSSLWGASGRGGNEQFF.

The chain carries TRBV7-9 and TRBJ2-5; 11 bases map to TRBD2. The junction had 1 base not matched to a gene; V was cut back by 0 bases and J by 4 bases. This CDR3 has 15 residues. Germline V CDR1 and CDR2: SEHNR, FQNEAQ (reference sequence). CDR3 amino acids: CASSLATSGGETQYF. The CDR3, as DNA: TGTGCCAGCAGCTTAGCTACTAGCGGGGGAGAGACCCAGTACTTC.